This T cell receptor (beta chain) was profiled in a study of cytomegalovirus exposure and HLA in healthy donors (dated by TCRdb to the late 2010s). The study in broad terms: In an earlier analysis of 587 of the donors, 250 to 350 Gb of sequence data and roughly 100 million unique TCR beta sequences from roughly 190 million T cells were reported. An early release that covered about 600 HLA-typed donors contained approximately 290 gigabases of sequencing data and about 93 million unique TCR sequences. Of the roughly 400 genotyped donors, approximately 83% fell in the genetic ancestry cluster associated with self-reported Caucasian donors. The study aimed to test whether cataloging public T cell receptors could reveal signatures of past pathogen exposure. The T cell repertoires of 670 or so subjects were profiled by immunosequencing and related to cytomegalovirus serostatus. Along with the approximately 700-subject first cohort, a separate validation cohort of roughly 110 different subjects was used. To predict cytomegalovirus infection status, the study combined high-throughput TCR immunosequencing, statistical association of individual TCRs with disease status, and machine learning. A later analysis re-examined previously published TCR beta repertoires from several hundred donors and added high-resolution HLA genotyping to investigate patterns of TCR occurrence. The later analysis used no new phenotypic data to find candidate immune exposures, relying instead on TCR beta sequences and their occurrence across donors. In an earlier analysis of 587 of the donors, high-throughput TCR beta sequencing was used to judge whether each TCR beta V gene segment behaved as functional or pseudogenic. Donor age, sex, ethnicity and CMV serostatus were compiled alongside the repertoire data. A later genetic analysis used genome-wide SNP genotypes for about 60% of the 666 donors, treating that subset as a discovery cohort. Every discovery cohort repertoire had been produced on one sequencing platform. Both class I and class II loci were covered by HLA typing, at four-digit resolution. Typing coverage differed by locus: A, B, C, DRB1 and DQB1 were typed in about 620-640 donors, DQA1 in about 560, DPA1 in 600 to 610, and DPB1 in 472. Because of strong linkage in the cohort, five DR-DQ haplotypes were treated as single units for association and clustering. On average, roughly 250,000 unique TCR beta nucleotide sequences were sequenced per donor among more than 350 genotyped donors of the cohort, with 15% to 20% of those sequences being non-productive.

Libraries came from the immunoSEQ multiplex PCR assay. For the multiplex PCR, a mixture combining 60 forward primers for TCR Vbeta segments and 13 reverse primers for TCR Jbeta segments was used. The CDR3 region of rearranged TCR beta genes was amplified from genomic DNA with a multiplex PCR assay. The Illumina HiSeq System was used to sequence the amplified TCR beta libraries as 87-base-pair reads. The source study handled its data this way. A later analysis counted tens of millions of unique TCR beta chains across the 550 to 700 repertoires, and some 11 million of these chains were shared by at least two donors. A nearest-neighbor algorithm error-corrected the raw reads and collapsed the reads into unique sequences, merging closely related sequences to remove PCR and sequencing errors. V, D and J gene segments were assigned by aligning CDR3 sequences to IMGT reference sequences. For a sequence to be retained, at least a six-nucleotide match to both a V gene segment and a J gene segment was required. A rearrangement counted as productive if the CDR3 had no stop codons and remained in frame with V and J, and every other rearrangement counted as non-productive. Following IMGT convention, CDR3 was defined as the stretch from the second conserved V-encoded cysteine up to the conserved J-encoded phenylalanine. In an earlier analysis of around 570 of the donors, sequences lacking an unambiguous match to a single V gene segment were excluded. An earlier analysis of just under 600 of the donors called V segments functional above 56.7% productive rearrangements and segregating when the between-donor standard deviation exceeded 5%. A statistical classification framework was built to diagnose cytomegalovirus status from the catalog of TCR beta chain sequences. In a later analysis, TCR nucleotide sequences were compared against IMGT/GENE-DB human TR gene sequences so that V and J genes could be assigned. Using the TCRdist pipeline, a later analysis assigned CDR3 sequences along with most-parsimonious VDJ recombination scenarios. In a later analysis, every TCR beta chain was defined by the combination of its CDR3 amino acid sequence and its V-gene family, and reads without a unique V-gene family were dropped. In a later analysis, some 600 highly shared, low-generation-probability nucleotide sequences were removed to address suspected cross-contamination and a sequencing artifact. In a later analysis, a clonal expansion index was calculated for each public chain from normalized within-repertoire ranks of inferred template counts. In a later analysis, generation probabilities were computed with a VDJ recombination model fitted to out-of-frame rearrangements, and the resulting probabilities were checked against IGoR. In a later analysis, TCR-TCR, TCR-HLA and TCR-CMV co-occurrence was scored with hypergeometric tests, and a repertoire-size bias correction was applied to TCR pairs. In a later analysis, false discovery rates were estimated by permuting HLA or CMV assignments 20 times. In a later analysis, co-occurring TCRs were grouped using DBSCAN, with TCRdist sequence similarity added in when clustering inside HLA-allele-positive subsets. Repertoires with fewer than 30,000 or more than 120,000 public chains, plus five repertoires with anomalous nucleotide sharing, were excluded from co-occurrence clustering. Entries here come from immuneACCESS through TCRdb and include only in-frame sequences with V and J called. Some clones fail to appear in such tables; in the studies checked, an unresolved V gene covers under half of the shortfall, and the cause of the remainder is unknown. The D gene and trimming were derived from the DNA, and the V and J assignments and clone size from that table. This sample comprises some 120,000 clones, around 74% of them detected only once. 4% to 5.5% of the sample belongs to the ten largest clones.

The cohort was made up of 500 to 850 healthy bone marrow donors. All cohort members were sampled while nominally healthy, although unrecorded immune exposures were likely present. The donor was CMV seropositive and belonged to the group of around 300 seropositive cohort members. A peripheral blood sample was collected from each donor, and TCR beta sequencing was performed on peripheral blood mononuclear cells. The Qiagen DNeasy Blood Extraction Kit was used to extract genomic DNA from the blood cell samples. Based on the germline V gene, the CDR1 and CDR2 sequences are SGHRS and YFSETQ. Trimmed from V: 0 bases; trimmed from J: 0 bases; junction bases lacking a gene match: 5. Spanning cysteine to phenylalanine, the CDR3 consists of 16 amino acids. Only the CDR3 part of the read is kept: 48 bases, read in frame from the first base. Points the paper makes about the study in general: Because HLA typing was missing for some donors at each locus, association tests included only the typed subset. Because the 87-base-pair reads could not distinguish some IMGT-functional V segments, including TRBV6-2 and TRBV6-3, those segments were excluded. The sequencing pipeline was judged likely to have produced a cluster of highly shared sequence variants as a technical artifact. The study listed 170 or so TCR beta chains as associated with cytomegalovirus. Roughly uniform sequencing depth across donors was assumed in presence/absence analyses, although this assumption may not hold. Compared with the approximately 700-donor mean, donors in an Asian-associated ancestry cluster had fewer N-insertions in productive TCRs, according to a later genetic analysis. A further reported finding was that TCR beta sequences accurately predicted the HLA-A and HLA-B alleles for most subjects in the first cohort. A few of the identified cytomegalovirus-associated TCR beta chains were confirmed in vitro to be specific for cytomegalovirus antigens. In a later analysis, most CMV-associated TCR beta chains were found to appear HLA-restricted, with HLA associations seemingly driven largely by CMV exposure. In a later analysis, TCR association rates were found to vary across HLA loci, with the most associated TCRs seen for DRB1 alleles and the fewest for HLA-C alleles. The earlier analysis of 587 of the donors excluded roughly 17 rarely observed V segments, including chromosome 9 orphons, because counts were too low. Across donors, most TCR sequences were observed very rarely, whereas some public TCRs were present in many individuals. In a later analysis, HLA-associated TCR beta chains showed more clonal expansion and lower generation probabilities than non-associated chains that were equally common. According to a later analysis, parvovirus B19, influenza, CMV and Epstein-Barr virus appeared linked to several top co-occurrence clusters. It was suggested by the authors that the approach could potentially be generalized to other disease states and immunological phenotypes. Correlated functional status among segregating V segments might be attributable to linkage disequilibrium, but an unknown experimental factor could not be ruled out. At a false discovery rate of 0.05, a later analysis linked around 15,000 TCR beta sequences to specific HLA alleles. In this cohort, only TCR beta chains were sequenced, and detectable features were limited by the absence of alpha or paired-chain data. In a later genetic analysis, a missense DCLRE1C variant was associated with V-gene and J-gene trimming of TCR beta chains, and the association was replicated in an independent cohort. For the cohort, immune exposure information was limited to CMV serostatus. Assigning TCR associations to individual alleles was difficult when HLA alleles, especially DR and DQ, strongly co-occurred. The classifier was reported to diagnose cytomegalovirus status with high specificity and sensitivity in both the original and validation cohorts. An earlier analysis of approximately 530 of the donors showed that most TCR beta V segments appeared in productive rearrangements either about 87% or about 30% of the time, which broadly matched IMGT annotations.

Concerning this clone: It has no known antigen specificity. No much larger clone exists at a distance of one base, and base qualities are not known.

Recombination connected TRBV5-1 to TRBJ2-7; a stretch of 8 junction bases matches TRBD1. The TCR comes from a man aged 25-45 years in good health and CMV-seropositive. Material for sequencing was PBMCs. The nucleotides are TGCGCCAGCAGCTTGGTTGACAGGGGTAACTCCTACGAGCAGTACTTC. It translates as CASSLVDRGNSYEQYF.